What follows are 29 T cell receptor beta chains derived from one specimen sequenced in a study of cytomegalovirus exposure and HLA in healthy donors. In the PCR, 60 Vbeta and 13 Jbeta primers were used. Here immunoSEQ multiplex PCR was the method, and the copy in TCRdb shows in-frame clones only, minus some. The specimen's table records around 110,000 clones. Sequencing was done on a sample of PBMCs. These receptors all stem from a man aged 25 to 40 in good health and CMV-seronegative.

The V call is TRBV7-2, the J call TRBJ2-5; no definite D call. Germline CDR1 SGHTA, CDR2 FQGNSA. V gave up 4 bases and J gave up 3 bases, with 6 bases separating them. CDR3 length: 12 residues. For the CDR3, the DNA is TGTGCCAGCAGCTCAGTGAAAGAGACCCAGTACTTC. Translated, it gives CASSSVKETQYF.

The chain joins TRBV30 to TRBJ1-6; possibly TRBD1 for D (6 bases). Germline V gives CDR1 GTSNPN, CDR2 SVGIG (reference sequence). V gave up 5 bases and J gave up 8 bases, with 13 bases separating them. The CDR3 is 13 residues long. This chain's CDR3 is CAWGGRGDSPLHF. CDR3 sequence (DNA): TGTGCCTGGGGGGGCAGAGGAGATTCACCCCTCCACTTT.

The DNA for the CDR3 is TGTGCCAGCTCACCCGGGACTACAGATACGCAGTATTTT. Translation gives CASSPGTTDTQYF. V gene TRBV18 combines with J gene TRBJ2-3; the D gene is possibly TRBD2 (6 bases). The CDR3 length is 13 residues. Germline CDR1 and CDR2: KGHSH and LQKENI. V lost 3 bases to trimming and J lost 3 bases, with 7 bases between them.

This chain links TRBV4-1 with TRBJ2-4; possible D gene TRBD2, 6 bases. V shed 1 base and J shed 3 bases, with 10 bases lying between them. The germline V gene has CDR1 MGHRA and CDR2 YSYEKL. The CDR3 totals 15 residues. CDR3 loop: CASSQVTGVKNIQYF. For the CDR3, the DNA is TGCGCCAGCAGCCAAGTCACGGGAGTCAAAAACATTCAGTACTTC.

The J gene is TRBJ1-6, the V gene TRBV12-5, with D perhaps matching TRBD1 (5 bases). Germline CDR1 reads LGHNT; CDR2 reads FRNRAP. CDR3 length equals 14 residues. Trimming removed 7 bases at V and 0 bases at J, with 7 bases between. The CDR3 region is CASVDSSYNSPLHF. CDR3 nucleotide sequence: TGTGCTAGTGTTGACAGCTCCTATAATTCACCCCTCCACTTT.

V is TRBV2 and J is TRBJ1-5; D is unresolved. Germline CDR1 SNHLY, CDR2 FYNNEI. This CDR3 contains 16 residues. Between the trimmed V and J ends, which lost 1 base and 7 bases, there was a span of 17 bases. The CDR3 DNA is TGTGCCAGCAGTGAAGACGCGGGAGGCTTTGGCCAGCCCCAGCATTTT. This sequence encodes CASSEDAGGFGQPQHF.

This chain links TRBV14 with TRBJ1-6, with D uncertain. CDR3 length: 15 amino acids. CDR1 SGHDN and CDR2 FVKESK come from the germline V gene. Trimming removed 4 bases at V and 5 bases at J, with 12 bases between. The CDR3, as DNA: TGTGCCAGCAGCCGTGGATGGGAGGATAATTCACCCCTCCACTTT. Protein product: CASSRGWEDNSPLHF.

The chain combines TRBV2 with TRBJ1-5, with TRBD1 matching over 9 bases. V lost 7 bases to trimming and J lost 0 bases; unmatched junction nucleotides: 4. Per the germline V gene, CDR1 is SNHLY and CDR2 is FYNNEI. The CDR3 is 15 amino acids. In DNA form, the CDR3 reads TGTGCCAGCACCGACAGGGGGTATAGCAATCAGCCCCAGCATTTT. It codes for CASTDRGYSNQPQHF.

CDR3 nucleotides: TGTGCCAGCAGCCAAGGTGTTGCAGGGGCAGGGACGGTC. Its translation: CASSQGVAGAGTV. The chain recombines TRBV14 with TRBJ2-7, with D possibly being TRBD1 (6 bases). Germline V gene lookup returns CDR1 SGHDN and CDR2 FVKESK. CDR3 size: 13 residues.

The chain carries TRBV15 and TRBJ1-1; 7 bases agree with TRBD1. V shed 3 bases and J 3 bases; nucleotides not matched to a gene: 4. This CDR3 has 14 residues. The germline gives CDR1 LNHNV, CDR2 YYDKDF (reference sequence). CDR3 nucleotides: TGTGCCACCAGCAGTGGGACAGACTACACTGAAGCTTTCTTT. This translates into CATSSGTDYTEAFF.

The CDR3 coding sequence is TGTGCCTGGAGTCGGCGGCGCAACACCGGGGAGCTGTTTTTT. Its protein product is CAWSRRRNTGELFF. J is TRBJ2-2 and V is TRBV30; D gene ambiguous. V dropped 2 bases and J dropped 2 bases, with 9 bases sitting between them. Germline CDR1 and CDR2: GTSNPN and SVGIG (reference sequence). The CDR3 runs 14 residues.

The gene calls are TRBV6-5 and TRBJ1-1; the match to TRBD1 covers 7 bases. Germline trimming cut 2 bases from V and 4 bases from J; bases unmatched to any gene: 4. The germline CDR1 and CDR2 sequences are MNHEY and SVGAGI. This CDR3 has 14 amino acids. The CDR3 sequence is CASSYGTVSTEAFF. In DNA form, the CDR3 reads TGTGCCAGCAGTTACGGGACAGTAAGCACTGAAGCTTTCTTT.

This rearrangement joins TRBV7-8 to TRBJ2-5; D ambiguous. CDR3 size: 13 residues. Germline V gene sequence: CDR1 SGHVS, CDR2 FQNEAQ. V lost 1 base, J lost 2 bases, and 5 bases lay in between. The CDR3 reads CASSLVVQETQYF. DNA for the CDR3: TGTGCCAGCAGCTTAGTTGTACAAGAGACCCAGTACTTC.

The rearrangement uses TRBV7-2 and TRBJ1-5, with a weak D call TRBD1 (6 bases). Trimming removed 3 bases from V and 6 bases from J, with 9 bases in between. The V gene's germline CDR1 is SGHTA and CDR2 FQGNSA. CDR3 length: 13 amino acids. CDR3 in DNA: TGTGCCAGCAGCTTTGACAGGAGTCAGCCCCAGCATTTT. This codes for CASSFDRSQPQHF.

J is TRBJ2-5 and V is TRBV9; TRBD2 aligns across 10 bases. CDR1 is SGDLS, CDR2 YYNGEE, per germline. This CDR3 has 16 amino acids. V shed 0 bases and J 5 bases; nucleotides not matched to a gene: 7. Here the CDR3 DNA reads TGTGCCAGCAGCGTAGAGGTAGCGGGGGGCGGGGAGACCCAGTACTTC. This gives the protein CASSVEVAGGGETQYF.

The rearrangement links TRBV20-1 to TRBJ2-1; TRBD2 is a possible D gene (6 bases). This CDR3 is built from 11 residues. Germline V gene data show CDR1 as DFQATT and CDR2 as SNEGSKA (reference sequence). The CDR3 loop reads CRGGGYNEQFF. Here the CDR3 DNA reads TGCAGGGGGGGTGGGTACAATGAGCAGTTCTTC.

CDR3 nucleotides: TGTGCCAGCAGCTCCCCGTACCAAGAGACCCAGTACTTC. This translates into CASSSPYQETQYF. The chain employs TRBV9 and TRBJ2-5; D uncertain. Germline lookup yields CDR1 SGDLS and CDR2 YYNGEE. Trimming cost V 4 bases and J 0 bases, with 7 bases left between them. The CDR3 totals 13 residues.

The chain is built from TRBV25-1 and TRBJ1-4; weak D call: TRBD1 (5 bases). The CDR3 is 16 amino acids. Germline-derived CDR1 and CDR2 are MGHDK and SYGVNS. The germline V and J ends were trimmed by 7 bases and 0 bases, with 15 bases remaining between them. CDR3 in DNA: TGTGCCAGCACCGGGGGTACAGGATCAACTAATGAAAAACTGTTTTTT. It codes for CASTGGTGSTNEKLFF.

The rearrangement uses TRBV11-2 and TRBJ1-6; D gene uncertain. CDR1 is SGHAT and CDR2 is FQNNGV in the germline V gene. Trimming removed 5 bases at V and 7 bases at J, with 6 bases between. This CDR3 contains 12 residues. The CDR3 DNA is TGTGCCAGCAGCCCCTTGAATTCACCCCTCCACTTT. Residues: CASSPLNSPLHF.

This rearrangement joins TRBV5-4 to TRBJ1-1; TRBD1 might be the D (5 bases). V lost 0 bases and J lost 2, with 14 bases in between. This CDR3 contains 16 residues. Germline V gene data show CDR1 as SGHNT and CDR2 as YYREEE (reference sequence). This chain's CDR3 is CASSLGLGGINTEAFF. In DNA, the CDR3 is TGTGCCAGCAGCTTGGGCCTCGGGGGGATTAACACTGAAGCTTTCTTT. Drawing the rest from reference TRBV5-4 and TRBJ1-1, the complete variable domain is ETGVTQSPTHLIKTRGQQVTLRCSSQSGHNTVSWYQQALGQGPQFIFQYYREEENGRGNFPPRFSGLQFPNYSSELNVNALELDDSALYLCASSLGLGGINTEAFFGQGTRLTVV.

The chain has TRBV30 and TRBJ2-7; tentatively, D is TRBD2 (5 bases). CDR3 length: 12 amino acids. Between the trimmed V and J ends, which lost 2 bases and 4 bases, there was a span of 9 bases. CDR1 and CDR2 (germline): GTSNPN, SVGIG (reference sequence). The CDR3 spells CAWSRRRYEQYF. Here the CDR3 DNA reads TGTGCCTGGAGTCGGAGGCGGTACGAGCAGTACTTC.

V and J are TRBV7-9 and TRBJ2-1; 9 nucleotides match TRBD1. Germline CDR1 SEHNR, CDR2 FQNEAQ (reference sequence). Trimming removed 7 bases from V and 3 bases from J; junction bases left unmatched: 10. This CDR3 is built from 16 residues. The CDR3 here is CASNDPGQGSYNEQFF. CDR3 bases: TGTGCCAGCAACGATCCGGGACAGGGAAGCTACAATGAGCAGTTCTTC. Filled out from reference TRBV7-9 and TRBJ2-1, the complete variable domain reads DTGVSQNPRHKITKRGQNVTFRCDPISEHNRLYWYRQTLGQGPEFLTYFQNEAQLEKSRLLSDRFSAERPKGSFSTLEIQRTEQGDSAMYLCASNDPGQGSYNEQFFGPGTRLTVL.

This chain connects TRBV6-1 to TRBJ1-5; 12 bases match TRBD1. This CDR3 region has 16 residues. V was pared by 1 base and J by 6 bases, with 4 bases of the junction left unmatched. Germline CDR1 reads MNHNS; CDR2 reads SASEGT. The CDR3 region has the DNA TGTGCCAGCAGTGAAGGGGGGACAGGGGGCTTTCAGCCCCAGCATTTT. Amino acid sequence: CASSEGGTGGFQPQHF.

The V call is TRBV29-1, the J call TRBJ2-5; tentative D call: TRBD1 (5 bases). Deletions cut 3 bases from V and 1 base from J, with 9 bases between. The V gene's germline CDR1 is SQVTM and CDR2 ANQGSEA. The CDR3 sequence is 13 residues long. The CDR3 here is CSVEVQVQETQYF. The CDR3 nucleotides read TGCAGCGTTGAGGTACAGGTCCAAGAGACCCAGTACTTC.

This rearrangement joins TRBV18 to TRBJ1-2, with 11 positions matching TRBD1. V gave up 2 bases and J gave up 2 bases; unmatched junction bases: 7. CDR1 is KGHSH, CDR2 LQKENI, per germline. The CDR3 runs to 17 residues. As DNA, the CDR3 is TGTGCCAGCTCACCAGGGACAGGGGGGGACTACAACTATGGCTACACCTTC. Residues: CASSPGTGGDYNYGYTF.

V usage is TRBV7-9 and J usage is TRBJ1-3; 8 bases map to TRBD1. Per the germline V gene, CDR1 is SEHNR and CDR2 is FQNEAQ (reference sequence). V trimming: 5 bases; J trimming: 4 bases; junction bases outside the gene matches: 7. The CDR3 is 15 amino acids. The CDR3 here is CASSPDRGIGNTIYF. In nucleotides, the CDR3 is TGTGCCAGCAGCCCTGACAGGGGAATCGGAAACACCATATATTTT.

DNA of the CDR3: TGTGCCACCCGCGGAGCGGGATGGGGGAATGAAAAACTGTTTTTT. Its translation: CATRGAGWGNEKLFF. The rearrangement uses TRBV6-5 and TRBJ1-4, with a weak D call TRBD1 (5 bases). Germline V lookup: CDR1 MNHEY, CDR2 SVGAGI. This CDR3 has 15 amino acids. V was pared by 10 bases and J by 5 bases, with 20 bases between.

The chain recombines TRBV29-1 with TRBJ2-3; D possibly corresponds to TRBD1 (5 bases). The germline CDR1 and CDR2 sequences are SQVTM and ANQGSEA. V was cut by 4 bases and J by 2 bases, with 13 bases left in between. The CDR3 is made up of 14 amino acids. The DNA of the CDR3 is TGCAGCGTTGGACAGCGACCTTCCACAGATACGCAGTATTTT. This gives the protein CSVGQRPSTDTQYF.

The chain recombines TRBV27 with TRBJ1-6; TRBD1 might be the D (6 bases). This CDR3 spans 15 amino acids. V lost 4 bases and J 4 bases, leaving 11 bases between the germline ends. Germline V CDR1 and CDR2: MNHEY, SMNVEV (reference sequence). The CDR3 nucleotides are TGTGCCAGCAGTTCCACAGGGTTGTATAATTCACCCCTCCACTTT. Protein product: CASSSTGLYNSPLHF.